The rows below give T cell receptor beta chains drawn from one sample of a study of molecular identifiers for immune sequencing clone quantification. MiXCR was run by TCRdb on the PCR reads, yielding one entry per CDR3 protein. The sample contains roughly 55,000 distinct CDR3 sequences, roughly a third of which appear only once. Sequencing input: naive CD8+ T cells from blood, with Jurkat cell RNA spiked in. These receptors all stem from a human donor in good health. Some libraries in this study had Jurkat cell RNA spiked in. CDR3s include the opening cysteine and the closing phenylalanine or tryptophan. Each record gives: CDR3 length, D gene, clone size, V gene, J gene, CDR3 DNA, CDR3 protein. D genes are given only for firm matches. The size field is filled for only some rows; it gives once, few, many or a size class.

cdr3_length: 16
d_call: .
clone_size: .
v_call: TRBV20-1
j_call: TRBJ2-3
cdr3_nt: TGCAGTGCTAGAGTCCCCTTTCTAGCACTCACAGATACGCAGTATTTT
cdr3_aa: CSARVPFLALTDTQYF

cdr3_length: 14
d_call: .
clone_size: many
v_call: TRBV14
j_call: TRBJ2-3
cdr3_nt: TGTGCCAGCAGCCAAGGCGAGATCCCAGATACGCAGTATTTT
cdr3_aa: CASSQGEIPDTQYF

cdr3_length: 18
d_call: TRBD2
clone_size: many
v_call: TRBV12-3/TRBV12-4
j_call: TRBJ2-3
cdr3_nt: TGTGCCAGCAAGGGGTGGGGTAGCGGGAGTTTCCGCGCAGATACGCAGTATTTT
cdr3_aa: CASKGWGSGSFRADTQYF

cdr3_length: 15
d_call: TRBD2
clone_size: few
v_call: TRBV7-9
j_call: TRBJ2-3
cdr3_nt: TGTGCCAGCAGCTGGGTTAGCGGGAGCACAGATACGCAGTATTTT
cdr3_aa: CASSWVSGSTDTQYF

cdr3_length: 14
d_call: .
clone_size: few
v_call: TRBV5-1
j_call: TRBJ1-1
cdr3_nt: TGCGCCAGCAGCTTGGGGGCGTGGGGCACTGAAGCTTTCTTT
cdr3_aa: CASSLGAWGTEAFF

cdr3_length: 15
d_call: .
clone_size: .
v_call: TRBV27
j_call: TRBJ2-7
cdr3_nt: TGTGCCAGCAGTTCCCTCGCGGACAGAATAGTCGAGCAGTACTTC
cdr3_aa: CASSSLADRIVEQYF

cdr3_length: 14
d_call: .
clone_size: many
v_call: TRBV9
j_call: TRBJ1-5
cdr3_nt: TGTGCCAGCAGCGTGGGTTTCAACAATCAGCCCCAGCATTTT
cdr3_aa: CASSVGFNNQPQHF

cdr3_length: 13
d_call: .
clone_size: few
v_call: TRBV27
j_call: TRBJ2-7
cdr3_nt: TGTGCCAGCAGTTTATCTACGGGAGACGAGCAGTACTTC
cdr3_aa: CASSLSTGDEQYF

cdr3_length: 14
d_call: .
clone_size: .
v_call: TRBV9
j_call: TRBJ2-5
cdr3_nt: TGTGCCAGCAGCGTAGGGGCTGTCAGAGAGACCCAGTACTTC
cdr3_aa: CASSVGAVRETQYF

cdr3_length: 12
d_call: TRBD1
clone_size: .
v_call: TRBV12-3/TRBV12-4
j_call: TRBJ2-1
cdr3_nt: TGTGCCAGCAGTTTGGGGGGACAGGAAGAGTTCTTC
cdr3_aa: CASSLGGQEEFF

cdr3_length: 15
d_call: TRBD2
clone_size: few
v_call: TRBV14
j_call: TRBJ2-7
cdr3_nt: TGTGCCAGCAGCCACCATAGCGGGAGGACGTACGAGCAGTACTTC
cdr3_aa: CASSHHSGRTYEQYF

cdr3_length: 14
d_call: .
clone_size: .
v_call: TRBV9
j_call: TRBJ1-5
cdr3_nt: TGTGCCAGCAGCGTAGCAGATAGCAATCAGCCCCAGCATTTT
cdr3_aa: CASSVADSNQPQHF

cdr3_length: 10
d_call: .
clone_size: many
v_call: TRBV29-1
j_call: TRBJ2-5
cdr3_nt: TGCAGCGTTGAGTCGGAGACCCAGTACTTC
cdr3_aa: CSVESETQYF

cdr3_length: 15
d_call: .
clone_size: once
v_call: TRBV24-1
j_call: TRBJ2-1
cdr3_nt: TGTGCCACCAGTGCCCGGCGCCGCGCCCACAATGAGCAGTTCTTC
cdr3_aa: CATSARRRAHNEQFF

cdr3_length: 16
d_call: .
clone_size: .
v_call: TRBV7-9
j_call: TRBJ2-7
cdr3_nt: TGTGCCAGCAGCTCCGGTCTAGGTCATATGCGGGGTGAGCAGTACTTC
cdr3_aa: CASSSGLGHMRGEQYF

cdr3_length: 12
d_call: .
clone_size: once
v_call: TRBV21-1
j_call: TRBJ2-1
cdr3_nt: TGTGCCAGCAGCGGTCGGACTATTGAGCAGCTCTTC
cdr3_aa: CASSGRTIEQLF

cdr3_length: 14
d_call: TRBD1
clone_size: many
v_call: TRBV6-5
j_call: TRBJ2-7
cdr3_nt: TGTGCCAGCAGTTACAGGGGGCCCGCCGGCGAGCAGTACTTC
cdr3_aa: CASSYRGPAGEQYF

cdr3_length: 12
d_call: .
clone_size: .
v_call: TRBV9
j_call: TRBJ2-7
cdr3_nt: TGTGCCAGCAGCGGCCCCTCCTACGAGCAGTACTTC
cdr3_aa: CASSGPSYEQYF

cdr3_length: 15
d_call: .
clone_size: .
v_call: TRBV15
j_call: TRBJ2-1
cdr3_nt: TGTGCCACCAGCCCCGCCCTGGGGCCCTACAATGAGCAGTTCTTC
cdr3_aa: CATSPALGPYNEQFF

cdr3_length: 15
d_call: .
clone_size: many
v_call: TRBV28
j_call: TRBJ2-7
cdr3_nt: TGTGCCAGCAGTTCCCGGGACACTCCTCCGGGGGAGCAGTACTTC
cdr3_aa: CASSSRDTPPGEQYF

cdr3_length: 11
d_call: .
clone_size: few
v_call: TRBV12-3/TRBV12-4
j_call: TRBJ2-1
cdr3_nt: TGTGCCAGCAGTTTCACGGATGAGCAGTTCTTC
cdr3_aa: CASSFTDEQFF

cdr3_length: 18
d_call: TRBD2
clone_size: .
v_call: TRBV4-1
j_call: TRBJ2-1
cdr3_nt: TGCGCCAGCAGCCAAGAACCGCGGACAAGCGGGAGGGAGGATGAGCAGTTCTTC
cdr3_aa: CASSQEPRTSGREDEQFF

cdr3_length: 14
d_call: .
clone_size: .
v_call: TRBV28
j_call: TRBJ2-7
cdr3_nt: TGTGCCAGCAGCGTCGGAAGAAGCTCCTACGAGCAGTACTTC
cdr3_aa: CASSVGRSSYEQYF

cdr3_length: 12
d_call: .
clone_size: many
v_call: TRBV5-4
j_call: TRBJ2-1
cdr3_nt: TGTGCCAGCAGCCAGTCAGTCGGTGAGCAGTTCTTC
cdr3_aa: CASSQSVGEQFF

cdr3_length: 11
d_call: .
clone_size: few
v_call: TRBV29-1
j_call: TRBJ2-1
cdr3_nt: TGCAGCGTTGTCCCCGCGGATGAGCAGTTCTTC
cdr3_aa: CSVVPADEQFF

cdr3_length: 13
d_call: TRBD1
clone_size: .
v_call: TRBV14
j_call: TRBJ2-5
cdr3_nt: TGTGCCAGCAGCCTGGGACAGCAAGAGACCCAGAACTTC
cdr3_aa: CASSLGQQETQNF

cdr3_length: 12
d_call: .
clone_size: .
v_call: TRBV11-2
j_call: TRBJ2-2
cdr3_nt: TGTGCCAGCAGCTGGAATCCCGGGGAGCTGTTTTTT
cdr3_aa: CASSWNPGELFF

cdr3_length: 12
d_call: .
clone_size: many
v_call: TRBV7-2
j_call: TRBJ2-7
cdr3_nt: TGTGCCAGCAGCTTATCCGGGAGCGAGCAGTACTTC
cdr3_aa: CASSLSGSEQYF

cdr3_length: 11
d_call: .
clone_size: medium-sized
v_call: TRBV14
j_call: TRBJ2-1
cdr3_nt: TGTGCCAGCGCTGCTTACAATGAGCAGTTCTTC
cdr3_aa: CASAAYNEQFF

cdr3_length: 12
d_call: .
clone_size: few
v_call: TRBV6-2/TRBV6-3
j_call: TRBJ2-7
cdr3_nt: TGTGCCAGCACCGACAGAAGCGACGAGCAGTACTTC
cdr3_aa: CASTDRSDEQYF

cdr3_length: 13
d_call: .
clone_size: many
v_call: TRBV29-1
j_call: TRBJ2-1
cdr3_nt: TGCAGCGTTAGGGTTCCTCTAACCAATGAGCAGTTCTTC
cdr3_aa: CSVRVPLTNEQFF

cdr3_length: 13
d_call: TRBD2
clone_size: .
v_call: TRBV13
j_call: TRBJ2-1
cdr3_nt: TGTGCCAGCAGTAGCGGGAGTTTTGGTGAGCAGTTCTTC
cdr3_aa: CASSSGSFGEQFF

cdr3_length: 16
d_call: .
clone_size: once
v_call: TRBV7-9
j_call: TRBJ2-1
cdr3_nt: TGTGCCAGCAGCTTAGCCCATTATAGCTCCTACAATGAGCAGGTCTTC
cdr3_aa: CASSLAHYSSYNEQVF

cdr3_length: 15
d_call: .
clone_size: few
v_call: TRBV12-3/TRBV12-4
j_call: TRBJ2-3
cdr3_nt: TGTGCCAGCAGTTTGCGAAGCGGCGGCACAGATACGCAGTATTTT
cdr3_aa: CASSLRSGGTDTQYF

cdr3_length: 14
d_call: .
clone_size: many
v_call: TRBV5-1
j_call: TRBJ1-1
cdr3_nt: TGCGCCAGCAGCTTATGGGCCCTAAGCATTGAAGCTTTCTTT
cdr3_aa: CASSLWALSIEAFF

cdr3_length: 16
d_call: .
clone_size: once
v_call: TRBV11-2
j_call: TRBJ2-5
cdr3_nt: TGTGCCAGTAGCTTAGGGTGGCTCCCAGAGGGAGAGCCCCAGTACTTC
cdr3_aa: CASSLGWLPEGEPQYF

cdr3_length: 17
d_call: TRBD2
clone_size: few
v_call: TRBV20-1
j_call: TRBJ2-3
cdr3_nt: TGCAGTGCCCTTCGGACTAGCGGGAGGAGTATAACAGATACGCAGTATTTT
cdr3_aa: CSALRTSGRSITDTQYF

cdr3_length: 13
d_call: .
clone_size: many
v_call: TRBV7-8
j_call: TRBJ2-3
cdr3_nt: TGTGCCAGCAGCTTAGTAATAGGTGATACGCAGTATTTT
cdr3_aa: CASSLVIGDTQYF

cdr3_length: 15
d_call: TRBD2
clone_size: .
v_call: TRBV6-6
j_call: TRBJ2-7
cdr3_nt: TGTGCCAGCCTCGGGGTCGGGGGGGGGACCTACGAGCAGTACTTC
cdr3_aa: CASLGVGGGTYEQYF

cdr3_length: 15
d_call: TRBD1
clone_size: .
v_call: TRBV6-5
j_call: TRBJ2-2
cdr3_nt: TGTGCCAGCAGCCCCGGGACAGAGAACACCGGGGAGCTGGTTTTT
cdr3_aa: CASSPGTENTGELVF

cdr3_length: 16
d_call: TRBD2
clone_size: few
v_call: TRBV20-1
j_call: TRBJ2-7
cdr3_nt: TGCAGTGCCCCGACTAGCGGGAGGCTGGGGTCCTACGAGCAGTACTTC
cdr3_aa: CSAPTSGRLGSYEQYF